Listed below are T cell receptor beta chains from one sample, sequenced in a study of T cells in Graves' hyperthyroidism and ophthalmopathy. TCRdb recomputed calls from the multiplex PCR reads with MiXCR, one row per CDR3 protein. The profile shows some 740,000 distinct CDR3 sequences, less than 15% of them singletons. Sequenced: blood. These receptors were obtained from a young woman with Graves' hyperthyroidism. The CDR3 runs from the conserved cysteine through the conserved F or W. A D gene is named only where the DNA matches it firmly. A row's size may be missing; if present it is once, few, many or a size class.

V gene	clone size	J gene	D gene	CDR3 DNA	CDR3 protein
TRBV4-3	-	TRBJ2-5	TRBD1	TGCGCCAGCAGTTATGGGGCAGGGGGATGGGAAAAGACCCAGTACTTC	CASSYGAGGWEKTQYF
TRBV27	many	TRBJ1-1	-	TGTGCCAGCAGCTCCGGGACTTCGAACACTGAAGCTTTCTTT	CASSSGTSNTEAFF
TRBV28	many	TRBJ2-3	TRBD2	TGTGCCAGCAGTGCCTATCTAGCGGGAGTGGGAGATACGCAGTATTTT	CASSAYLAGVGDTQYF
TRBV30	many	TRBJ1-2	TRBD1	TGTGCCTGGAGTAACAGGGGTGGCTACACCTTC	CAWSNRGGYTF
TRBV29-1	-	TRBJ2-2	-	TGCAGCGTTGAAGAGGAGGGAACGAACACCGGGGAGCTGTTTTTT	CSVEEEGTNTGELFF
TRBV15	many	TRBJ1-4	TRBD1	TGTGCCACCAGCAGAGAAGGGAAGGGGGCCTGGTCACCAGGGAAAAAACTGTTTTTT	CATSREGKGAWSPGKKLFF
TRBV24-1	-	TRBJ1-2	-	TGTGCCTCAGGGGTATACACCTTC	CASGVYTF
TRBV29-1	few	TRBJ2-5	-	TGCAGCGTTGAACAAAGAGGACAGTTCAAAGAGACCCAGTACTTC	CSVEQRGQFKETQYF
TRBV29-1	many	TRBJ2-1	-	TGCAGCGTTGGTTTTGGAAGCTACAATGAGCAGTTCTTC	CSVGFGSYNEQFF
TRBV19	-	TRBJ2-2	-	TGTGCCAGTAGTATTCGGGGGCAAGACGGGGAGCTGTTTTTT	CASSIRGQDGELFF
TRBV2	many	TRBJ2-2	TRBD1	TGTGCCAGCAGCTCGGGACAGTACACCGGGGAGCTGTTTTTT	CASSSGQYTGELFF
TRBV12-3/TRBV12-4	many	TRBJ2-4	-	TGTGCCAGCAGTCGCGAGCTGTCCGCGCGGAAAATTCAGTACTTC	CASSRELSARKIQYF
TRBV5-1	-	TRBJ2-1	-	TGCGCCAGCAGCCCTGTTCTAGCGAGCCGCTACAATGAGCAGTTCTTC	CASSPVLASRYNEQFF
TRBV19	-	TRBJ2-1	-	TGTGCCAGTAGTGACTTAGCGTCGAGAACCCACAATGAGCAGTTCTTC	CASSDLASRTHNEQFF
TRBV12-3/TRBV12-4	-	TRBJ1-6	TRBD1	TGTGCCAGCAGGGCGGCAGGGGGGTCACCCCTCCACTTT	CASRAAGGSPLHF
TRBV14	-	TRBJ2-2	TRBD2	TGTGCCAGCAGCCAAGGGACTAGTGGGGAGCTGTTTTTT	CASSQGTSGELFF
TRBV28	many	TRBJ2-7	-	TGTGCCAGCAGTTTAGTAGTTTCCTACGAGCAGTACTTC	CASSLVVSYEQYF
TRBV30	many	TRBJ1-5	-	TGTGCCTGGAGCGGACCGAACAATCAGCCCCAGCATTTT	CAWSGPNNQPQHF
TRBV30	many	TRBJ2-7	TRBD1	TGTGCCTGGAGCGCAGGGGGCGCTTTGTTTGAGCAGTACTTC	CAWSAGGALFEQYF
TRBV4-1	many	TRBJ2-3	-	TGCGCCAGCAGCCAGGCGGACAGAGCTTCCCACACAGATACGCAGTATTTT	CASSQADRASHTDTQYF
TRBV6-1	-	TRBJ2-4	-	TGTGCCAGCAGTGATACGTCCCTAAAAAACATTCAGTACTTC	CASSDTSLKNIQYF
TRBV27	-	TRBJ2-7	-	TGTGCCAGCAAATACGGGACTCTGGGCATCTACGAGCAGTACTTC	CASKYGTLGIYEQYF
TRBV20-1	few	TRBJ1-1	-	TGCAGTGCTATTGCGGGTGCCGTGAACACTGAAGCTTTCTTT	CSAIAGAVNTEAFF
TRBV6-2/TRBV6-3	many	TRBJ2-1	TRBD2	TGTGCCAGTCTCGGGCTAGCGGGCAAGAGCTCCTACAATGAGCAGTTCTTC	CASLGLAGKSSYNEQFF
TRBV4-3	-	TRBJ1-1	-	TGCGCCAGCAGCCGGTGGGAATTCGGTGAAGCTTTCTTT	CASSRWEFGEAFF
TRBV18	-	TRBJ2-4	-	TGTGCCAGCTCACCAGGGACATTGGACAAAAACATTCAGTACTTC	CASSPGTLDKNIQYF
TRBV27	many	TRBJ2-7	-	TGTGCCAGCAGTTTATATCGGGGCGAGGGATACGAGCAGTACTTC	CASSLYRGEGYEQYF
TRBV2	few	TRBJ1-1	TRBD1	TGTGCCAGCAGCCGTCCCGGGACAGGGAGAAACACTGAAGCTTTCTTT	CASSRPGTGRNTEAFF
TRBV30	many	TRBJ1-1	-	TGTGCCTGGAGTATGCAGGGTAGCACTGAAGCTTTCTTT	CAWSMQGSTEAFF
TRBV2	many	TRBJ2-1	-	TGTGCCAGCAGTGGCGGACGGACCTGGGAAGTTAGTAATGAGCAGTTCTTC	CASSGGRTWEVSNEQFF
TRBV20-1	many	TRBJ2-3	TRBD1	TGCAGTGCAAGTACCGGGACAGGCGTTACAGATACGCAGTATTTT	CSASTGTGVTDTQYF
TRBV20-1	-	TRBJ2-5	TRBD1	TGCAGTGCCTTTTCGACAGGGGGCCCAACAGGAGAGACCCAGTACTTC	CSAFSTGGPTGETQYF
TRBV18	many	TRBJ2-2	TRBD1	TGTGCCAGCTCACGGGGACAGGGCAAGAACACCGGGGAGCTGTTTTTT	CASSRGQGKNTGELFF
TRBV6-1	few	TRBJ2-7	-	TGTGCCAGCAGTCGACACATGTACTCCAACGAGCAGCACTTC	CASSRHMYSNEQHF
TRBV6-9	few	TRBJ2-1	-	TGTGCCAGCAGGTACAGAGGGGGGCGGGTTGATCAGTTCTTC	CASRYRGGRVDQFF
TRBV6-1	many	TRBJ2-1	-	TGTGCCAGCAGGAGGGGGGGGGGCAATGAGCAGTTCTTC	CASRRGGGNEQFF
TRBV6-1	many	TRBJ2-7	-	TGTGCCAGCAGTCATCGGCGACACGATTTAGAGCAGTACTTC	CASSHRRHDLEQYF
TRBV14	-	TRBJ2-7	-	TGTGCCAGCAGCCAAGATCGGCAGGGTTTTAGGGACGAGCAGTACTTC	CASSQDRQGFRDEQYF
TRBV5-1	few	TRBJ1-1	TRBD1	TGCGCCAGCGGTGAACAGGGGAGTGGGACTGAAGCTTTCTTT	CASGEQGSGTEAFF
TRBV11-2	many	TRBJ2-7	-	TGTGCCAGCAGACAACCCGGGACCTACGAGCAGTACTTC	CASRQPGTYEQYF
TRBV7-9	many	TRBJ2-7	-	TGTGCCAGCAGCTTCGGACCGTACGAGCAGTACTTC	CASSFGPYEQYF
TRBV6-2/TRBV6-3	few	TRBJ2-5	TRBD2	TGTGCCAGCAGTTACTCCCGGACTAGCGGGGAACAACAAGAGACCCAGTACTTC	CASSYSRTSGEQQETQYF
TRBV7-3	-	TRBJ2-3	-	TGTGCCAGCAGCTTGCTCGCTGGGGGACGGGAGTATTTT	CASSLLAGGREYF
TRBV9	-	TRBJ2-5	-	TGTGCCAGCAGCGGAGCAGGGGGGGTAGAGACCCAGTACTTC	CASSGAGGVETQYF
TRBV12-3/TRBV12-4	-	TRBJ2-7	TRBD1	TGTGCCAGCAGGGGGGACAGGTTATCCTACGAGCAGTACTTC	CASRGDRLSYEQYF
TRBV9	few	TRBJ2-3	-	TGTGCCAGCAGTAACCCTTTCGAAAGAGCAGATACGCAGTATTTT	CASSNPFERADTQYF
TRBV28	-	TRBJ2-3	TRBD2	TGTGCCAGCAGTTCCGGGACTAGCGGGACTTTAACAACAGATACGCAGTATTTT	CASSSGTSGTLTTDTQYF
TRBV13	many	TRBJ2-3	TRBD2	TGTGCCAGCAGCTTAGCCCCCGGGACTAGCGGGAGGGTAGGCACAGATACGCAGTATTTT	CASSLAPGTSGRVGTDTQYF
TRBV19	few	TRBJ2-3	-	TGTGCCAGTAGATCTGACTGGTCAGATACGCAGTATTTT	CASRSDWSDTQYF
TRBV7-9	many	TRBJ2-1	-	TGTGCCAGCAGCCCAAGACCTAATGAGCAGTTCTTC	CASSPRPNEQFF
TRBV6-5	few	TRBJ2-7	-	TGTGCCAGCAGTTACTCTTTGCAGACTCCCTACGAGCAGTACTTC	CASSYSLQTPYEQYF
TRBV11-3	once	TRBJ2-7	-	TGTGCCAGCAGCCTCGGACGTCACTACGAGCAGTACTTC	CASSLGRHYEQYF
TRBV9	many	TRBJ1-1	-	TGTGCCAGCAGCGCTGTCATCGGGGTCACTGAAGCTTTCTTT	CASSAVIGVTEAFF
TRBV5-1	many	TRBJ1-1	-	TGCGCCAGCAGCTTAACAAGGCGGGACACTGAAGCTTTCTTT	CASSLTRRDTEAFF
TRBV7-9	many	TRBJ2-5	TRBD1	TGTGCCAGCAGCTTTCCGACAGGGGAAGAGACCCAGTACTTC	CASSFPTGEETQYF